This TCR beta chain was recovered during a study of siplizumab effects on memory and regulatory T cells. Repertoires were generated with immunoSEQ multiplex PCR, while TCRdb's copy carries only in-frame clones and drops some. The sample has more than 95,000 clones, approximately 94% seen once. CDR1 MGHRA and CDR2 YSYEKL come from the germline V gene. The CDR3 loop spans 15 amino acids. Deletions cut 4 bases from V and 1 base from J, with 10 bases between. Study conclusions and caveats: Naive T cells looked more diverse than memory cells, and they looked like major contributors to the alloresponse.

Comments on this clone: Its target is unknown.

The source material was non-Treg CD4+ T cells sorted from blood. This clonotype was obtained from a human donor in good health. This sequence joins TRBV4-1 and TRBJ2-2; D might be TRBD2 (5 bases). CDR3 DNA: TGCGCCAGCAGCCTCGGCCGGGGGAACACCGGGGAGCTGTTTTTT. It yields the protein CASSLGRGNTGELFF.